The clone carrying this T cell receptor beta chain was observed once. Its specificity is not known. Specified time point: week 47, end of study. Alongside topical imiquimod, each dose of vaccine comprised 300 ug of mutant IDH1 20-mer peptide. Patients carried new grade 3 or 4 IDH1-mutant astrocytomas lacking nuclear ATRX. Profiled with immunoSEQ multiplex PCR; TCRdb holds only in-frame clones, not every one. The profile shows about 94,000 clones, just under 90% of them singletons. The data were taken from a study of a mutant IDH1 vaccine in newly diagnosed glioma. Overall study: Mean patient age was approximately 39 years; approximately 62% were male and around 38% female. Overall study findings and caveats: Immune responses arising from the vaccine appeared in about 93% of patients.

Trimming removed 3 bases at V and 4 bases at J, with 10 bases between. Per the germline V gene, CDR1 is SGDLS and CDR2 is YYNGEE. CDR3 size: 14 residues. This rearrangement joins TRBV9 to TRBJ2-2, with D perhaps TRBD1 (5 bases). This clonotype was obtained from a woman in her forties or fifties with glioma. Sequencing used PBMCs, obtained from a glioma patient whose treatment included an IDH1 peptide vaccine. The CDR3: CASSARASTGELFF. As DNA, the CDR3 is TGTGCCAGCAGCGCCAGGGCGAGCACCGGGGAGCTGTTTTTT.